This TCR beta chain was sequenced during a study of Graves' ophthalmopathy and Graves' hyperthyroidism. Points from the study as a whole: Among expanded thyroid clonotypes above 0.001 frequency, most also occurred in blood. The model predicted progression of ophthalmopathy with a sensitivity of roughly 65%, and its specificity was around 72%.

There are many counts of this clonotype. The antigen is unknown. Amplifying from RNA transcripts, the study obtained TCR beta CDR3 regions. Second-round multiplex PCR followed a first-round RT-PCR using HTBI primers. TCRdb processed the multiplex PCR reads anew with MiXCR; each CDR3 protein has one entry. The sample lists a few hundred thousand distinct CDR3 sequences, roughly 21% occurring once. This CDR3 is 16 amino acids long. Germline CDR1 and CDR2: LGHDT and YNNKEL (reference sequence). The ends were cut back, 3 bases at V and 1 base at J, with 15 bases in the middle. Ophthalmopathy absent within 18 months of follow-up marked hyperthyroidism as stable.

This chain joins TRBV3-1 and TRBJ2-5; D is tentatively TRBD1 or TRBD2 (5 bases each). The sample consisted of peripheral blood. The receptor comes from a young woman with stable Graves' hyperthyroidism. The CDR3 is CASSQTYGAIQETQYF. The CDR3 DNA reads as TGTGCCAGCAGCCAGACATACGGGGCGATCCAAGAGACCCAGTACTTC.